This T cell receptor (beta chain) was observed in a study of T cell responses to AZD1222 COVID-19 vaccine. General study findings and limits: Per reports, nearly half of all spike-specific TCRs target regions that are unmutated in variants. Spike-specific TCR breadth and depth rose after two AZD1222 doses.

Combined were second doses at about 4 or about 12 weeks. TCRdb's copy holds only in-frame clones and misses some; the assay was immunoSEQ multiplex PCR. This table holds about 110,000 clones, about nine tenths found once. Comment on this clone: Its antigen is unidentified.

Germline V lookup: CDR1 MDHEN, CDR2 SYDVKM. The length of the CDR3 is 13 residues. Trimming removed 3 bases at V and 3 bases at J, with 8 bases between. The sequencing used peripheral blood, collected 28 days after the second AZD1222 dose. This TCR derives from an adult who received the AZD1222 COVID-19 vaccine. The J gene is TRBJ1-2, the V gene TRBV28; the D is unclear. Here the CDR3 DNA reads TGTGCCAGCAGTTTTGGCCTACACTATGGCTACACCTTC. This gives the protein CASSFGLHYGYTF.